The table lists the clone carrying this TCR beta chain with many counts. Its cognate antigen is unknown. The sample belongs to a study of T cells in Graves' hyperthyroidism and ophthalmopathy. Study-wide points: Most thyroid clonotypes expanded above 0.001 appeared in blood too.

The germline CDR1 and CDR2 sequences are LGHDT and YNNKEL (reference sequence). Trimming pared 4 bases from V and 4 bases from J, leaving 11 bases between. There are 14 residues in the CDR3. RNA transcripts gave rise to amplified TCR beta CDR3 regions. RT-PCR in the first round (using the HTBI primer set) targeted the TCR CDR3. TCRdb re-analysed the multiplex PCR reads in MiXCR, keeping a single row per CDR3 protein. The data contain 250,000 to 300,000 distinct CDR3 sequences, 13% to 15% of them singletons. Investigators excluded patients with uncontrolled infection, other autoimmune disease, pregnancy or lactation. It was at first hyperthyroidism diagnosis, before any ophthalmopathy symptoms, that the blood sample was taken. PBMCs were collected from an approximately 9.3 ml volume of fresh peripheral blood.

The sequence was collected from a woman aged 45-65 years with Graves' hyperthyroidism that later progressed to Graves' ophthalmopathy. This chain joins TRBV3-1 and TRBJ2-1; D perhaps matches TRBD1 (6 bases). Sequencing used blood. CDR3 protein: CASSPGHLYNEQFF. The CDR3 bases are TGTGCCAGCAGCCCGGGACACCTATACAATGAGCAGTTCTTC.